The entry below gives a single T cell receptor beta chain sequence along with its context. Original processing notes: Amplifying reference gene primers gave estimates of nucleated cell counts. Generated by immunoSEQ multiplex PCR, the TCRdb table keeps only in-frame clones and is missing some. Clonal size and the V and J genes are those of that table, whereas D and trimming came from the DNA. The table lists under 400,000 clones, 87% of them singletons, with 10% in the top ten. The CDR3 extends over 15 amino acids. Trimming removed 2 bases from V and 5 bases from J; junction bases left unmatched: 9. Germline-derived CDR1 and CDR2 are SGHAT and FQDESV (reference sequence). The data stem from a study of blood T cell repertoires in COVID-19.

This clonotype was obtained from a woman in her 30s with COVID-19, enrolled during active disease. The gene calls are TRBV11-1 and TRBJ2-7; 7 bases fit TRBD1. Sample: peripheral blood. The CDR3 loop reads CASSLPDRPSDEQYF. CDR3 nucleotides: TGTGCCAGCAGCTTACCGGACAGGCCCTCGGACGAGCAGTACTTC.